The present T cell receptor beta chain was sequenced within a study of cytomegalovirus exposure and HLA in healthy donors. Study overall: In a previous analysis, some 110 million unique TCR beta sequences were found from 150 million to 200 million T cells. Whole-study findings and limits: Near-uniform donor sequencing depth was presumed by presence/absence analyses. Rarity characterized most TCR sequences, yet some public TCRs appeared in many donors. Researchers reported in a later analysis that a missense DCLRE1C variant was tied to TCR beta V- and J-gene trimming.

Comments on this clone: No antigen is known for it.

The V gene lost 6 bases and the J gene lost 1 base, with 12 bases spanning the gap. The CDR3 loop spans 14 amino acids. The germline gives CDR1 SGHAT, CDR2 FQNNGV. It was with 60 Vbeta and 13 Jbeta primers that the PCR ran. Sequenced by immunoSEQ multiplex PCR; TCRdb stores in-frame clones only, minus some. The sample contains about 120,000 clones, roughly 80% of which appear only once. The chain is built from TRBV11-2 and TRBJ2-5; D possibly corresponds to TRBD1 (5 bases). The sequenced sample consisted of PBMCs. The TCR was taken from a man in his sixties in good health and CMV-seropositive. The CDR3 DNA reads TGTGCCAGCAGTCCGCAGGGTAGCCAAGAGACCCAGTACTTC. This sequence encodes CASSPQGSQETQYF.